The 32 T cell receptor beta chains below all came from one sample that was sequenced in a study of PD-1 blockade in classical Hodgkin lymphoma. Method: immunoSEQ multiplex PCR; TCRdb's copy keeps in-frame clones and lacks some. The data contain around 25,000 clones, roughly four fifths of them seen just once; the ten biggest clones take up around 10%. Every one of the patients relapsed after autologous stem cell transplantation (brentuximab vedotin exposure was variable). This specimen consisted of peripheral blood mononuclear cells (PBMCs), obtained before the second cycle of nivolumab. These receptors were taken from a human donor with classical Hodgkin lymphoma.

In this sample, this clone turned up a few times. This chain joins TRBV11-2 and TRBJ2-7; tentative D call: TRBD1 (5 bases). The CDR3 sequence is 14 residues long. V lost 5 bases, J lost 7 bases, and 18 bases lay in between. CDR1 and CDR2 from the germline V gene are SGHAT and FQNNGV. CDR3 protein: CASSPYLGAWEQYF. The CDR3 coding sequence is TGTGCCAGCAGCCCCTACTTAGGGGCATGGGAGCAGTACTTC.

The sample holds one count of this clone. The chain links TRBV7-2 to TRBJ1-6, with D hard to call. Germline V gene data show CDR1 as SGHTA and CDR2 as FQGNSA. The V gene lost 2 bases and the J gene lost 5 bases, with 7 bases spanning the gap. This CDR3 comprises 14 residues. The CDR3 region is CASSLMANNSPLHF. CDR3 DNA: TGTGCCAGCAGCTTAATGGCCAATAATTCACCCCTCCACTTT. The full variable domain, completed using reference TRBV7-2 and TRBJ1-6, is GAGVSQSPSNKVTEKGKDVELRCDPISGHTALYWYRQSLGQGLEFLIYFQGNSAPDKSGLPSDRFSAERTGGSVSTLTIQRTQQEDSAVYLCASSLMANNSPLHFGNGTRLTVT.

The V gene is TRBV4-1, the J gene TRBJ1-4; D may be TRBD1 (5 bases). This CDR3 comprises 17 residues. The germline V and J ends were trimmed by 3 bases and 1 base, with 15 bases remaining between them. Germline V gene sequence: CDR1 MGHRA, CDR2 YSYEKL. For the CDR3, the DNA is TGCGCCAGCAGCCACGGGGCAGGTTCAGGAACTAATGAAAAACTGTTTTTT. Protein product: CASSHGAGSGTNEKLFF.

The rearrangement joins TRBV19 to TRBJ2-2; possibly TRBD2 for D (5 bases). With 7 bases removed from V and 4 bases from J, the gap between germline ends came to 19 bases. The CDR3 is 16 residues long. Germline V gene sequence: CDR1 LNHDA, CDR2 SQIVND (reference sequence). CDR3 amino acids: CASTPYRDSTTGELFF. CDR3 bases: TGTGCCAGTACCCCATACCGGGATAGCACCACCGGGGAGCTGTTTTTT.

This clone was picked up one time. This chain uses TRBV4-3 with TRBJ2-7; D possibly matches TRBD1 or TRBD2 (6 bases each). The germline CDR1 and CDR2 sequences are LGHNA and YSLEER. The CDR3 totals 14 residues. The germline V and J ends were trimmed by 4 bases and 3 bases, with 13 bases remaining between them. CDR3 DNA sequence: TGCGCCAGCAGCCTCAGTAGGGGGGTCTACGAGCAGTACTTC. This sequence encodes CASSLSRGVYEQYF.

Only one count was recorded for this clone. The chain joins TRBV2 to TRBJ1-3; TRBD1 might be the D (6 bases). Germline-derived CDR1 and CDR2 are SNHLY and FYNNEI. The CDR3 consists of 14 residues. V gave up 6 bases and J gave up 1 base, with 10 bases separating them. DNA for the CDR3: TGTGCCAGCAGGGGGGGCAATTCTGGAAACACCATATATTTT. It is translated as CASRGGNSGNTIYF.

The chain uses TRBV30 and TRBJ1-2; D gene ambiguous. This CDR3 has 13 amino acids. V lost 2 bases to trimming and J lost 1 base, with 8 bases between them. Germline-derived CDR1 and CDR2 are GTSNPN and SVGIG (reference sequence). The CDR3 DNA is TGTGCCTGGAGTCTCGACCTTAACTATGGCTACACCTTC. Protein sequence: CAWSLDLNYGYTF.

This clone was recorded only once. The chain links TRBV2 to TRBJ1-1; tentative D call: TRBD1 (5 bases). The CDR3 contains 13 residues. Germline CDR1 SNHLY, CDR2 FYNNEI. The V end was cut by 7 bases, the J end by 1 base, with 10 bases between. The CDR3 DNA is TGTGCCAGCAATCGGGACGCGAACACTGAAGCTTTCTTT. Protein product: CASNRDANTEAFF.

CDR3 residues: CASSLAGVAGGLDTQYF. The CDR3 coding sequence is TGCGCCAGCAGCCTCGCTGGGGTAGCGGGGGGGCTAGATACGCAGTATTTT. V gene TRBV5-1 combines with J gene TRBJ2-3; 11 positions agree with TRBD2. J was trimmed by 5 bases and V by 4 bases; bases with no gene match: 12. The CDR3 spans 17 residues. Looked up from germline, CDR1 is SGHRS and CDR2 is YFSETQ.

This clone was counted between two and nine times. The chain links TRBV5-4 to TRBJ2-7; 8 nucleotides match TRBD1. The J segment lost 2 bases and the V segment lost 4 bases, leaving 8 bases of the junction unmatched. This CDR3 contains 15 residues. Per germline, CDR1 SGHNT and CDR2 YYREEE (reference sequence). As DNA, the CDR3 is TGTGCCAGCAGCCCCGGACAGGGAGCGCCCTACGAGCAGTACTTC. Translation: CASSPGQGAPYEQYF.

The table lists this clone with a count of one. The chain recombines TRBV4-1 with TRBJ2-1; possible D gene TRBD2, 7 bases. Trimming cost V 5 bases and J 0 bases, with 20 bases left between them. CDR3 length: 18 amino acids. Per germline, CDR1 MGHRA and CDR2 YSYEKL. The CDR3, as DNA: TGCGCCAGCAGCTACTCGCCGCGCGGGGGCAGCTCCTACAATGAGCAGTTCTTC. It codes for CASSYSPRGGSSYNEQFF.

The rearrangement links TRBV9 to TRBJ1-1, with a tentative D call TRBD1 (5 bases). Per the germline V gene, CDR1 is SGDLS and CDR2 is YYNGEE. The ends were cut back, 1 base at V and 5 bases at J, with 15 bases in the middle. This CDR3 has 15 residues. CDR3 protein: CASSVRSAGGTEAFF. DNA of the CDR3: TGTGCCAGCAGCGTAAGGAGTGCGGGGGGAACTGAAGCTTTCTTT. Using reference TRBV9 and TRBJ1-1 for the parts outside the CDR3, the full variable domain is DSGVTQTPKHLITATGQRVTLRCSPRSGDLSVYWYQQSLDQGLQFLIQYYNGEERAKGNILERFSAQQFPDLHSELNLSSLELGDSALYFCASSVRSAGGTEAFFGQGTRLTVV.

The chain is built from TRBV5-6 and TRBJ1-2, with 10 bases fitting TRBD1. The CDR3 covers 17 residues. Germline CDR1 is SGHDT and CDR2 is YYEEEE. Losses at the gene ends were 5 bases for V and 8 bases for J; bases not matched to a gene: 18. CDR3 coding DNA: TGTGCCAGCAGGTCCGTCGGGACAGGGGCTTTAATAGCCGGCTACACCTTC. It translates to CASRSVGTGALIAGYTF.

The rearrangement joins TRBV28 to TRBJ1-2; D is undetermined. The CDR3 runs to 11 residues. V lost 3 bases to trimming and J lost 7 bases, with 6 bases between them. Germline V gene sequence: CDR1 MDHEN, CDR2 SYDVKM. The DNA of the CDR3 is TGTGCCAGCAGTTTTCTCAGTGGCTACACCTTC. This sequence encodes CASSFLSGYTF.

The chain links TRBV28 to TRBJ1-1, with 10 bases matching TRBD1. CDR1 and CDR2 (germline): MDHEN, SYDVKM. The junction had 6 bases not matched to a gene; V was cut back by 4 bases and J by 4 bases. The CDR3 totals 15 residues. CDR3 loop: CASSSRDRGITEAFF. The CDR3 nucleotides are TGTGCCAGCAGTTCCCGGGACAGGGGAATCACTGAAGCTTTCTTT.

CDR3 region: CAWSRESLANYGYTF. Written as DNA, the CDR3 is TGTGCCTGGAGTCGAGAAAGCTTAGCTAACTATGGCTACACCTTC. This chain joins TRBV30 and TRBJ1-2; no definite D call. There are 15 residues in the CDR3. CDR1 and CDR2 from the germline V gene are GTSNPN and SVGIG (reference sequence). V was pared by 2 bases and J by 0 bases, with 13 bases between.

The DNA of the CDR3 is TGTGCCAGCAGCTTAGAGAGAACCGAGCAGTACTTC. Translated, it gives CASSLERTEQYF. The V gene is TRBV7-3, the J gene TRBJ2-7; no firm D call. CDR1 is SGHTA, CDR2 FQGTGA, per germline. The V gene lost 2 bases and the J gene lost 6 bases, with 8 bases spanning the gap. The CDR3 totals 12 residues.

This chain connects TRBV7-9 to TRBJ1-6; D ambiguous. The CDR3 runs 16 residues. The V gene lost 2 bases and the J gene lost 4 bases, with 12 bases spanning the gap. The germline V gene encodes CDR1 SEHNR and CDR2 FQNEAQ (reference sequence). CDR3 loop: CASSLTSGVYNSPLHF. In DNA, the CDR3 is TGTGCCAGCAGCTTAACTAGCGGGGTATATAATTCACCCCTCCACTTT.

This chain links TRBV4-2 with TRBJ2-3; a possible D gene is TRBD2 (5 bases). The V and J ends lost 1 base and 4 bases respectively, with 12 bases between them. The CDR3 spans 15 residues. Germline V gives CDR1 LGHNA, CDR2 YNFKEQ. The CDR3 bases are TGTGCCAGCAGCCAAGGAGAGGGCTGGGCAGATACGCAGTATTTT. This encodes CASSQGEGWADTQYF.

This rearrangement joins TRBV13 to TRBJ2-1; 8 bases map to TRBD2. Germline V gives CDR1 PRHDT, CDR2 FYEKMQ (reference sequence). V trimming: 2 bases; J trimming: 8 bases; junction bases outside the gene matches: 5. The CDR3 totals 14 residues. This CDR3 is CASSLIRGGDEQFF. CDR3 DNA sequence: TGTGCCAGCAGCTTAATCCGGGGGGGCGATGAGCAGTTCTTC.

This chain joins TRBV4-3 and TRBJ1-2, with 7 bases identical to TRBD1. The V gene's germline CDR1 is LGHNA and CDR2 YSLEER. CDR3 size: 16 residues. Trimming cost V 1 base and J 2 bases; bases outside gene matches: 7. The CDR3 sequence: CASSQADDRVNYGYTF. DNA for the CDR3: TGCGCCAGCAGCCAAGCGGACGACAGGGTCAACTATGGCTACACCTTC.

This chain connects TRBV19 to TRBJ2-2; D may be TRBD1 (5 bases). Trimming removed 5 bases at V and 5 bases at J, with 18 bases between. Germline CDR1 reads LNHDA; CDR2 reads SQIVND (reference sequence). This CDR3 has 16 amino acids. The CDR3 loop reads CASSASLGVWTGELFF. The CDR3 DNA reads as TGTGCCAGTAGTGCCTCCCTAGGGGTTTGGACCGGGGAGCTGTTTTTT.

The chain has TRBV7-9 and TRBJ1-1, with TRBD1 matching over 7 bases. Germline CDR1 reads SEHNR; CDR2 reads FQNEAQ (reference sequence). J was trimmed by 5 bases and V by 4 bases; bases with no gene match: 1. This CDR3 is 12 amino acids long. The CDR3 sequence: CASSWDRTEAFF. CDR3 DNA: TGTGCCAGCAGCTGGGACAGAACTGAAGCTTTCTTT.

This clone is a singleton in its sample. CDR3 DNA: TGCGCCAGCAGTCAGGGGTTGGGTCAGCCCCAGCATTTT. Translation: CASSQGLGQPQHF. The J gene is TRBJ1-5, the V gene TRBV10-2, with D maybe TRBD1 (6 bases). The CDR3 is 13 amino acids. V dropped 5 bases and J dropped 6 bases, with 11 bases sitting between them. Germline V lookup: CDR1 WSHSY, CDR2 SAAADI.

The sample holds a few counts of this clone. The chain recombines TRBV6-1 with TRBJ2-3; no firm D call. V was shortened by 11 bases and J by 0 bases, with 6 bases between the two germline ends. The germline V gene encodes CDR1 MNHNS and CDR2 SASEGT. CDR3 size: 11 residues. The CDR3 reads CAAPSTDTQYF. DNA for the CDR3: TGTGCCGCCCCTAGCACAGATACGCAGTATTTT.

The chain is built from TRBV5-6 and TRBJ1-6, with D perhaps matching TRBD1 (5 bases). This CDR3 contains 15 residues. V lost 2 bases to trimming and J lost 7 bases, with 13 bases between them. Germline CDR1 is SGHDT and CDR2 is YYEEEE. The chain's CDR3 is CASSFADRVNSPLHF. The CDR3 bases are TGTGCCAGCAGCTTCGCAGACAGAGTAAATTCACCCCTCCACTTT.

The chain employs TRBV5-6 and TRBJ1-5; a weak D match, TRBD1 (6 bases). Trimming took 3 bases from V and 0 from J, leaving 10 bases between them. The CDR3 loop spans 15 amino acids. The V gene's germline CDR1 is SGHDT and CDR2 YYEEEE. The CDR3 DNA is TGTGCCAGCAGCTCGGACAGTCTTAGCAATCAGCCCCAGCATTTT. Amino acid sequence: CASSSDSLSNQPQHF.

This clone showed up just a few times. The V and J genes are TRBV6-1 and TRBJ2-7, with TRBD2 matching over 7 bases. The germline V gene encodes CDR1 MNHNS and CDR2 SASEGT. Trimming cost V 4 bases and J 4 bases; bases outside gene matches: 7. The CDR3 extends over 14 amino acids. CDR3 nucleotides: TGTGCCAGCAGTGTGGGGGGGACTCAATACGAGCAGTACTTC. Protein: CASSVGGTQYEQYF.

The rearrangement joins TRBV4-3 to TRBJ1-3; 9 nucleotides line up with TRBD1. CDR1 is LGHNA, CDR2 YSLEER, per germline. Trimming removed 2 bases from V and 2 bases from J; junction bases left unmatched: 7. The CDR3 is 17 amino acids. CDR3 nucleotide sequence: TGCGCCAGCAGCCAACCTCCGGGACAGGGAACTGGAAACACCATATATTTT. Residues: CASSQPPGQGTGNTIYF.

This chain joins TRBV4-3 and TRBJ2-6; D unresolved. CDR3 length: 17 residues. Germline V gene sequence: CDR1 LGHNA, CDR2 YSLEER. Trimming cost V 0 bases and J 1 base, with 10 bases left between them. CDR3 residues: CASSQDGIASGANVLTF. CDR3 bases: TGCGCCAGCAGCCAAGATGGTATAGCATCTGGGGCCAACGTCCTGACTTTC.

The V call is TRBV10-2, the J call TRBJ1-2; D is perhaps TRBD1 (6 bases). Germline loops: CDR1 WSHSY, CDR2 SAAADI. Trimming cost V 4 bases and J 8 bases, with 20 bases left between them. The CDR3 length is 15 residues. The CDR3 DNA reads as TGCGCCAGCAGTGGATGGAGTGCAGGGGCTGGGGGCTACACCTTC. Its translation: CASSGWSAGAGGYTF.

This sequence joins TRBV27 and TRBJ2-4; maybe TRBD1 (5 bases). The CDR3 loop spans 17 amino acids. Germline V CDR1 and CDR2: MNHEY, SMNVEV (reference sequence). V was clipped by 4 bases and J by 0 bases, with 16 bases between them. CDR3 DNA: TGTGCCAGCAGTTATGATTCCAGGGTGGGAGCCAAAAACATTCAGTACTTC. Translation gives CASSYDSRVGAKNIQYF.